This T cell receptor (beta chain) appears in the sequencing data of a study of cytomegalovirus exposure and HLA in healthy donors. General study results and limits: Roughly 170 TCR beta chains were listed as cytomegalovirus-associated. In a later analysis, a missense DCLRE1C variant was linked to TCR beta V- and J-gene trimming.

PCR employed 60 Vbeta and 13 Jbeta primers. Methods used by the authors: Later, an analysis found around 80 million unique TCR beta chains, and around 12 million of these were shared. The method was immunoSEQ multiplex PCR; TCRdb's version includes in-frame clones alone and lacks a portion of them. The V and J calls and clone size are taken from that table; D and trimming were inferred from the DNA. The sample has about 90,000 clones; less than 85% are singletons. For this clone: Its matching antigen is unknown.

The sample was PBMCs. This clonotype was sampled from a man in his late teens or twenties in good health and CMV-seronegative.

This CDR3 reads CSVERSGTEAFF. CDR3 bases: TGCAGCGTTGAAAGGTCGGGGACTGAAGCTTTCTTT. The chain uses TRBV29-1 and TRBJ1-1, with no clear D. V dropped 2 bases and J dropped 5 bases, with 9 bases sitting between them. The CDR3 has 12 amino acids. Per germline, CDR1 SQVTM and CDR2 ANQGSEA.